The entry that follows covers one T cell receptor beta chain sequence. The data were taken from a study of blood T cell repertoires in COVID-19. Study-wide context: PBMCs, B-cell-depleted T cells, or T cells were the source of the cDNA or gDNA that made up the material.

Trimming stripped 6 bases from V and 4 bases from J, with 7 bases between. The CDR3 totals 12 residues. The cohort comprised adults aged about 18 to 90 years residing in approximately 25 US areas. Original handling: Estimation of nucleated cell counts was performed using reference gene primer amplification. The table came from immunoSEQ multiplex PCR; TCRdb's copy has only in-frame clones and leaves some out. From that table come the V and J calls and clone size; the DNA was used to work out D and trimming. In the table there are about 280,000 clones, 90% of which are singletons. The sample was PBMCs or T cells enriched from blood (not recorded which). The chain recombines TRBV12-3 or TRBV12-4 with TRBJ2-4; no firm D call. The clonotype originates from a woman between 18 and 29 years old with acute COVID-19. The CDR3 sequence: CASSATKNIQYF. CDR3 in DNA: TGTGCCAGCAGCGCAACAAAAAACATTCAGTACTTC.